This TCR beta chain emerged from a study of metastatic and nonmetastatic thyroid tumors. TCRdb ran MiXCR on the PCR reads. The sample consists of about 32,000 clones, 7% to 9% of them appearing once. Trimming removed 5 bases from V and 0 bases from J; junction bases left unmatched: 21. The CDR3 covers 22 residues. From germline, CDR1 is LNHNV and CDR2 YYDKDF (reference sequence). Thyroid surgery had not been preceded by any treatment in any patient. The receptor was derived from a female donor with papillary thyroid cancer or a benign thyroid nodule (not recorded which). Some clones in this sample may be carry-over from other donors' samples. The chain has TRBV15 and TRBJ2-1; 11 bases align to TRBD2. Sequenced input: blood. The CDR3 sequence: CATSGRGGTSGSWESSYNEQFF. The CDR3 DNA reads as TGTGCCACCAGCGGGCGCGGGGGTACTAGCGGGAGCTGGGAGAGCTCCTACAATGAGCAGTTCTTC.